Ten or more counts support the clone carrying this TCR beta chain. What it binds is unknown. As it was prepared, the TCRbeta library received unique molecular identifiers. TCRdb used MiXCR to reprocess the PCR reads, holding one entry per CDR3 protein. Among approximately 230,000 distinct CDR3 sequences listed, about 26% were seen once. The record originates from a study of T-cell reconstitution after alpha-beta-depleted transplantation in children. General observations from the study: Several hundred rapidly expanded clones from non-depleted graft cells reportedly supplied alpha-beta T cells about two months post-transplant. Some patients' high day-60 TCRbeta diversity was traced to surviving recipient T cells and thymic progenitors.

The V and J ends lost 7 bases and 1 base respectively, with 18 bases between them. The CDR3 totals 16 residues. This rearrangement joins TRBV12-3 or TRBV12-4 to TRBJ2-3; D is possibly TRBD2 (6 bases). Here the sequenced sample was PBMCs, taken before TCRalphabeta/CD19-depleted stem cell transplant. This TCR was sampled from a girl aged 2 to 10 with Fanconi anemia, due to receive a stem cell transplant. CDR3 protein: CASNPGSGDGTDTQYF. CDR3 nucleotide sequence: TGTGCCAGCAACCCAGGGTCGGGAGACGGCACAGATACGCAGTATTTT.